Sequencing of this T cell receptor (beta chain) was carried out in a study of CD8+ T cells in alopecia areata. Treatment noted: oral pan-JAK inhibitor, 5-10 mg twice daily. TCR sequencing used cDNA made by reverse transcription of extracted RNA. Libraries were prepared by immunoSEQ multiplex PCR; TCRdb keeps only in-frame clonotypes and omits some of them. The repertoire holds roughly 200,000 clones, with about 53% as singletons. CDR3 size: 13 residues. In germline, CDR1 is GTSNPN, CDR2 SVGIG (reference sequence). V lost 2 bases and J 4 bases, leaving 8 bases between the germline ends. The specimen was CD8+ T cells sorted from blood, collected at week 24, from a patient treated with tofacitinib. The chain combines TRBV30 with TRBJ2-2; D is ambiguous. This TCR was sampled from a human donor with alopecia areata. The CDR3 DNA follows: TGTGCCTGGAGTCGATCCCTCACCGGGGAGCTGTTTTTT. Its translation is CAWSRSLTGELFF.